The 14 T cell receptor beta chains listed next were all sequenced from one sample in a study of T cells after posttransplantation cyclophosphamide. Assay: immunoSEQ multiplex PCR; the TCRdb copy retains only in-frame clones and omits some. The table records over 20,000 clones without singletons, the ten largest covering around 1.5%. Sequencing used PBMCs. Receptors were obtained from a man in his forties or fifties in good health, CMV-negative, and a related stem cell transplant donor.

This clone occurred many times. V gene TRBV7-7 combines with J gene TRBJ2-2; D is unclear. The V and J ends lost 1 base and 0 bases respectively, with 6 bases between them. CDR3 length: 15 amino acids. Looked up from germline, CDR1 is SSHAT and CDR2 is FNYEAQ (reference sequence). The CDR3 nucleotides read TGTGCCAGCAGCTTAGATACAACGAACACCGGGGAGCTGTTTTTT. It specifies CASSLDTTNTGELFF.

The sample holds many counts of this clone. The chain links TRBV5-8 to TRBJ2-5, with 10 positions matching TRBD2. The germline V gene has CDR1 SGHTS and CDR2 YDEGEE. This CDR3 has 15 residues. The V gene end was trimmed by 4 bases and the J gene end by 5 bases; junction bases not matched to a gene: 8. CDR3 sequence reads: CASSTGLADGETQYF. The CDR3 nucleotides are TGTGCCAGCAGCACCGGACTAGCGGACGGGGAGACCCAGTACTTC.

As to this clone: Other DNA sequences in the sample encode the same CDR3. V usage is TRBV11-2 and J usage is TRBJ2-5, with 7 bases fitting TRBD1. The DNA matches TRBJ2-7 better at its end, which makes the J call doubtful. Looked up from germline, CDR1 is SGHAT and CDR2 is FQNNGV. The CDR3 totals 14 residues. CDR3 nucleotide sequence: TGTGCCAGCAGCCCGCCGGGACAGTCCTACGAGCAGTACTTC. It encodes CASSPPGQSYEQYF.

This clone was observed at least ten times. V usage is TRBV11-1 and J usage is TRBJ2-1; perhaps TRBD2 as D (6 bases). Germline V gene lookup returns CDR1 SGHAT and CDR2 FQDESV (reference sequence). Trimming pared 4 bases from V and 0 bases from J, leaving 22 bases between. This CDR3 comprises 19 residues. The CDR3 coding sequence is TGTGCCAGCAGCTCCAATGATCCGGGACTTAGGAGCTCCTACAATGAGCAGTTCTTC. Its translation: CASSSNDPGLRSSYNEQFF.

This clone was found many times. This rearrangement joins TRBV5-6 to TRBJ1-1; 9 positions agree with TRBD1. The ends lost 4 bases at V and 6 bases at J; junction bases unmatched: 7. This CDR3 has 14 residues. Germline V gene data show CDR1 as SGHDT and CDR2 as YYEEEE. CDR3 residues: CASSAPGQGSEAFF. CDR3 bases: TGTGCCAGCAGCGCCCCGGGACAGGGTTCTGAAGCTTTCTTT.

This clone appeared many times. The rearrangement uses TRBV5-4 and TRBJ2-7; 9 nucleotides agree with TRBD1. The germline CDR1 and CDR2 sequences are SGHNT and YYREEE (reference sequence). The V and J ends lost 4 bases and 4 bases, in that order; junction bases with no gene match: 6. This CDR3 is built from 14 residues. The CDR3 DNA reads TGTGCCAGCAGCGGCGACAGGGGGTTATACGAGCAGTACTTC. The encoded protein is CASSGDRGLYEQYF.

This clone has ten or more counts. This chain joins TRBV6-1 and TRBJ2-3; D is possibly TRBD1 (6 bases). Germline loops: CDR1 MNHNS, CDR2 SASEGT. The CDR3 spans 13 residues. V lost 7 bases and J lost 4, with 12 bases in between. The CDR3 bases are TGTGCCAGCAAAAAACAGGGCCCAGATACGCAGTATTTT. Its translation: CASKKQGPDTQYF.

This clone was observed at least ten times. The CDR3: CASHSWQGLFRTDNDTNGDTQYF. The DNA of the CDR3 is TGTGCCAGCCATTCATGGCAGGGCTTATTTAGGACCGATAATGACACTAATGGCGATACGCAGTATTTT. This chain joins TRBV19 and TRBJ2-3; a weak D match, TRBD1 (5 bases). V lost 9 bases, J lost 6 bases, and 46 bases lay in between. This CDR3 region has 23 residues. Per the germline V gene, CDR1 is LNHDA and CDR2 is SQIVND (reference sequence).

This clone has a count of ten or more. J is TRBJ2-2 and V is TRBV30; 7 bases match TRBD2. The CDR3 is 12 amino acids. V shed 2 bases, J shed 11 bases, and the junction held 5 bases outside the gene matches. Germline CDR1 GTSNPN, CDR2 SVGIG (reference sequence). CDR3: CAWSTGGRELFF. The CDR3 DNA sequence: TGTGCCTGGAGTACCGGCGGGAGAGAGCTGTTTTTT.

This clone has a count of ten or more. V usage is TRBV10-3 and J usage is TRBJ2-3, with 10 bases fitting TRBD1. The germline V gene encodes CDR1 ENHRY and CDR2 SYGVKD. J gave up 6 bases and V 5 bases, and 8 bases lay outside the gene matches. This CDR3 comprises 15 residues. The CDR3, as DNA: TGTGCCATCAGTCGGACAGGGGGTGTCATGGATACGCAGTATTTT. Its protein is CAISRTGGVMDTQYF.

In this sample, this clone turned up many times. The rearrangement uses TRBV6-5 and TRBJ1-2; tentative D call: TRBD1 (5 bases). V was cut by 7 bases and J by 7 bases, with 16 bases left in between. The germline V gene has CDR1 MNHEY and CDR2 SVGAGI. The CDR3 covers 13 residues. The CDR3 bases are TGTGCCAGCACTAACCCGGGACTATCTGGCTACACCTTC. Residues: CASTNPGLSGYTF.

This clone was detected a few times. The chain carries TRBV14 and TRBJ2-5; 11 bases align to TRBD2. The DNA end is a closer match to TRBJ2-7, so the J assignment may be wrong. Germline V lookup: CDR1 SGHDN, CDR2 FVKESK. The CDR3 contains 16 residues. The CDR3 DNA reads as TGTGCCAGCAGTCCGGGACTAGCGGACAGCTCCTACGAGCAGTACTTC. The encoded protein is CASSPGLADSSYEQYF.

This clone has ten or more counts. The V gene is TRBV28, the J gene TRBJ1-1, with D possibly TRBD1 on 6 matching bases. Germline-derived CDR1 and CDR2 are MDHEN and SYDVKM. V shed 7 bases and J shed 3 bases, with 15 bases lying between them. CDR3 size: 14 residues. DNA for the CDR3: TGTGCCAGCACCCCAGGACAGTCCTACACTGAAGCTTTCTTT. Its translation: CASTPGQSYTEAFF.

This clone has more than one count but fewer than ten. A read error is possible here, since a much larger clone lies one base away. The rearrangement uses TRBV27 and TRBJ2-5; possibly TRBD2 for D (5 bases). Judging by the DNA end, TRBJ2-7 fits better; the J call may be wrong. There are 12 residues in the CDR3. Germline V gene lookup returns CDR1 MNHEY and CDR2 SMNVEV (reference sequence). The DNA of the CDR3 is TGTGCCAGCAGCCCCGGGATTTACGAGCAGTACTTC. It translates to CASSPGIYEQYF.